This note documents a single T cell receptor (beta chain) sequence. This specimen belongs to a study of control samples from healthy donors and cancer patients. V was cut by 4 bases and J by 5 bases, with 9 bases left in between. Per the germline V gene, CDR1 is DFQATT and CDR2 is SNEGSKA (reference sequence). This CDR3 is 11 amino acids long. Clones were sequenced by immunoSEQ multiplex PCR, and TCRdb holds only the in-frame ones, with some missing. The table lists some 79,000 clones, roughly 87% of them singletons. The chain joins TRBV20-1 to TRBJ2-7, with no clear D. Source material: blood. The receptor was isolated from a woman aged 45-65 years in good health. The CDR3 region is CSATSFDEQYF. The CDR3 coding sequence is TGCAGTGCTACTAGTTTTGACGAGCAGTACTTC.